Listed below are T cell receptor beta chains from one sample, sequenced in a study of regulatory T cells in long-lasting Graves disease. In TCRdb, the multiplex PCR reads were re-called with MiXCR into one record per CDR3 protein. Of some 500,000 distinct CDR3 sequences detected, approximately 15% appear once; the ten largest clones hold over 7.5%. This same sample was also part of a study on T cells in Graves' hyperthyroidism and ophthalmopathy.

Sequencing was performed on peripheral blood mononuclear cells (PBMCs), taken at new diagnosis, from a patient treated with antithyroid drugs. These receptors came from a man under 40 with Graves disease. Both conserved end residues are part of each CDR3. Fields, in order: CDR3 length, D gene, clone size, J gene, V gene, CDR3 protein, CDR3 DNA. The D gene is left open where the match is weak. A row's size may be missing; if present it is once, few, many or a size class.

cdr3_length: 12; d_call: .; clone_size: many; j_call: TRBJ1-2; v_call: TRBV14; cdr3_aa: CASSQDGVRYTF; cdr3_nt: TGTGCCAGCAGCCAAGATGGGGTGCGCTACACCTTC
cdr3_length: 16; d_call: TRBD2; clone_size: few; j_call: TRBJ2-1; v_call: TRBV6-5; cdr3_aa: CASSYLGGGRANEQFF; cdr3_nt: TGTGCCAGCAGTTACCTGGGGGGCGGGAGGGCCAATGAGCAGTTCTTC
cdr3_length: 13; d_call: .; clone_size: .; j_call: TRBJ2-2; v_call: TRBV20-1; cdr3_aa: CSARSSNTGELFF; cdr3_nt: TGCAGTGCTAGATCCTCCAACACCGGGGAGCTGTTTTTT
cdr3_length: 15; d_call: .; clone_size: few; j_call: TRBJ2-2; v_call: TRBV12-3/TRBV12-4; cdr3_aa: CATEKGGDNTGELFF; cdr3_nt: TGTGCCACCGAAAAAGGAGGAGACAACACCGGGGAGCTGTTTTTT
cdr3_length: 12; d_call: .; clone_size: many; j_call: TRBJ2-3; v_call: TRBV20-1; cdr3_aa: CSVSPLGGPQYF; cdr3_nt: TGCAGTGTGAGTCCTTTAGGAGGGCCGCAGTATTTT
cdr3_length: 16; d_call: TRBD2; clone_size: few; j_call: TRBJ2-1; v_call: TRBV13; cdr3_aa: CASSSPSGRVDNEQFF; cdr3_nt: TGTGCCAGCAGCTCCCCTAGCGGGAGGGTAGACAATGAGCAGTTCTTC
cdr3_length: 18; d_call: .; clone_size: many; j_call: TRBJ1-3; v_call: TRBV6-1; cdr3_aa: CASSGSGARRDSGNTIYF; cdr3_nt: TGTGCCAGCAGTGGTTCAGGGGCTCGTAGGGACTCTGGAAACACCATATATTTT
cdr3_length: 14; d_call: TRBD2; clone_size: .; j_call: TRBJ2-2; v_call: TRBV27; cdr3_aa: CATVSGRPPGELFF; cdr3_nt: TGTGCCACTGTTAGCGGGAGACCTCCGGGGGAGCTGTTTTTT
cdr3_length: 13; d_call: .; clone_size: .; j_call: TRBJ1-2; v_call: TRBV16; cdr3_aa: CASSHSSVLGYTF; cdr3_nt: TGTGCCAGCAGCCACAGCTCGGTACTAGGCTACACCTTC
cdr3_length: 12; d_call: .; clone_size: few; j_call: TRBJ2-3; v_call: TRBV9; cdr3_aa: CASSSPWDTQYF; cdr3_nt: TGTGCCAGCAGCTCTCCCTGGGATACGCAGTATTTT
cdr3_length: 17; d_call: TRBD1; clone_size: few; j_call: TRBJ2-6; v_call: TRBV5-1; cdr3_aa: CASSLEQGISGANVLTF; cdr3_nt: TGCGCCAGCAGCTTGGAACAGGGGATCTCTGGGGCCAACGTCCTGACTTTC
cdr3_length: 13; d_call: .; clone_size: many; j_call: TRBJ1-2; v_call: TRBV5-1; cdr3_aa: CASSPTTLTGYTF; cdr3_nt: TGCGCCAGCAGCCCGACGACATTGACCGGCTACACCTTC
cdr3_length: 15; d_call: TRBD1; clone_size: many; j_call: TRBJ2-7; v_call: TRBV2; cdr3_aa: CASSLTGGGSYEQYF; cdr3_nt: TGTGCCAGCAGTTTAACAGGGGGTGGTTCCTACGAGCAGTACTTC
cdr3_length: 15; d_call: .; clone_size: many; j_call: TRBJ2-2; v_call: TRBV14; cdr3_aa: CASSQVRGITGELFF; cdr3_nt: TGTGCCAGCAGCCAAGTGAGGGGAATCACCGGGGAGCTGTTTTTT
cdr3_length: 14; d_call: .; clone_size: few; j_call: TRBJ2-7; v_call: TRBV18; cdr3_aa: CASSSSRISHEQYF; cdr3_nt: TGTGCCAGCTCATCCAGCAGAATCTCCCACGAGCAGTACTTC
cdr3_length: 13; d_call: .; clone_size: many; j_call: TRBJ1-1; v_call: TRBV10-3; cdr3_aa: CAIRGGQDTEAFF; cdr3_nt: TGTGCCATCAGGGGGGGTCAGGACACTGAAGCTTTCTTT